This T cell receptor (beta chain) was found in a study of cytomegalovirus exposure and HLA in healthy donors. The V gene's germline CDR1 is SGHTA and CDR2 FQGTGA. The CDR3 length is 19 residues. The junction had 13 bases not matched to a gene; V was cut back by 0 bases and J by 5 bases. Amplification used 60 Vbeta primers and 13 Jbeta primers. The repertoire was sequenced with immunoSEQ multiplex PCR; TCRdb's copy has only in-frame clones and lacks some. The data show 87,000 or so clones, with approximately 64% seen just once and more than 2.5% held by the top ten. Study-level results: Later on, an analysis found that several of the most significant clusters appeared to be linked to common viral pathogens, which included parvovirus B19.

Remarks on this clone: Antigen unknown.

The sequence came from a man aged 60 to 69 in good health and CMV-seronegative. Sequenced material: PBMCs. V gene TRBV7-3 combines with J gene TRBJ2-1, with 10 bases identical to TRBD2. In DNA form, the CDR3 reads TGTGCCAGCAGCTTAACGGGAGCGGGAGGGCTTTTTCTGAACAATGAGCAGTTCTTC. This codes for CASSLTGAGGLFLNNEQFF.